Following are 25 T cell receptor beta chains from one sample sequenced in a study of vaccination effects on CD4 cells after COVID-19. The antigens these receptors bind are not known. The repertoire was sequenced with immunoSEQ multiplex PCR; TCRdb's copy has only in-frame clones and lacks some. The sample has approximately 19,000 clones; just under 75% are singletons. Prior to sequencing, the ViraFEST assay stimulated PBMC with viral peptide pools, which expanded the antigen-specific CD4+ T cells. Investigators separated out CD4+ T cells once around 10 days of culture had passed. Confirmation by PCR established that the person had SARS-CoV-2 infection between March and December 2020. The material sequenced was CD4+ T cells from PBMCs cultured with a peptide pool, taken before COVID-19 vaccination. These receptors were taken from a human donor who had a prior SARS-CoV-2 infection.

Turning to this clone: Germline is not matched at one junction end, which may reflect a read error. This rearrangement joins TRBV7-7 to TRBJ1-1; D gene unclear. Germline V gives CDR1 SSHAT, CDR2 FNYEAQ (reference sequence). CDR3 length: 13 residues. The chain's CDR3 is CASSRGWDTEAFF. Written as DNA, the CDR3 is TGTGCTAGCAGCCGGGGTTGGGATACTGAAGCTTTCTTT.

This clone was counted between two and nine times. The chain is built from TRBV15 and TRBJ2-7; no definite D call. This CDR3 contains 16 residues. Deletions cut 4 bases from V and 3 bases from J, with 19 bases between. Looked up from germline, CDR1 is LNHNV and CDR2 is YYDKDF (reference sequence). The CDR3 loop reads CATSTVTETLYYEQYF. CDR3 bases: TGTGCCACCAGCACTGTTACGGAGACCCTTTACTACGAGCAGTACTTC.

This rearrangement joins TRBV6-2 or TRBV6-3 to TRBJ2-7, with a possible D match to TRBD1 (5 bases). CDR3 length: 11 amino acids. With 6 bases removed from V and 4 bases from J, the gap between germline ends came to 7 bases. Looked up from germline, CDR1 is MNHEY and CDR2 is SVGEGT. The CDR3 region is CASSDSYEQYF. The CDR3 DNA follows: TGTGCCAGCAGCGACAGTTACGAGCAGTACTTC.

This chain joins TRBV6-5 and TRBJ1-5, with 7 bases identical to TRBD1. The CDR3 extends over 15 amino acids. V shed 6 bases and J 5 bases; nucleotides not matched to a gene: 10. CDR1 and CDR2 (germline): MNHEY, SVGAGI. CDR3 loop: CASRGLGQSYQPQHF. The CDR3 DNA reads as TGTGCCAGCAGGGGCCTGGGACAGAGCTATCAGCCCCAGCATTTT.

V usage is TRBV7-2 and J usage is TRBJ1-3; no definite D call. The CDR3 spans 13 residues. Germline assignment: CDR1 SGHTA and CDR2 FQGNSA. V shed 5 bases and J shed 4 bases, with 9 bases lying between them. CDR3 sequence (DNA): TGTGCCAGCAGCCCGAGACACGGAAACACCATATATTTT. Its protein product is CASSPRHGNTIYF.

The rearrangement joins TRBV4-3 to TRBJ1-2, with TRBD1 identical over 8 bases. CDR1 and CDR2 (germline): LGHNA, YSLEER. The CDR3 sequence is 17 residues long. The V and J ends lost 0 bases and 3 bases, in that order; junction bases with no gene match: 9. The CDR3 spells CASSQDEGAGGDYGYTF. The DNA of the CDR3 is TGCGCCAGCAGCCAAGACGAAGGGGCAGGGGGCGACTATGGCTACACCTTC.

The sample holds a few counts of this clone. Other DNA sequences in the sample encode the same CDR3. The chain recombines TRBV12-3 or TRBV12-4 with TRBJ1-2, with a weak D call TRBD1 (5 bases). This CDR3 has 12 amino acids. The V gene lost 4 bases and the J gene lost 4 bases, with 7 bases spanning the gap. Here the CDR3 DNA reads TGTGCCAGCAGTTCTCAGGGCTATGGCTACACCTTC. Translated, it gives CASSSQGYGYTF.

CDR3 amino acids: CASSSYLGDRSQETQYF. DNA of the CDR3: TGCGCCAGCAGCTCCTATTTGGGGGACAGGTCCCAAGAGACCCAGTACTTC. V gene TRBV5-1 combines with J gene TRBJ2-5; 8 bases agree with TRBD1. J was trimmed by 1 base and V by 3 bases; bases with no gene match: 11. Germline CDR1 reads SGHRS; CDR2 reads YFSETQ. The CDR3 is 17 amino acids.

The genes are TRBV7-8 and TRBJ2-7; 7 positions match TRBD2. The CDR3 is 14 amino acids. With V trimmed by 5 bases and J by 6 bases, 10 bases remained unmatched. The germline V gene has CDR1 SGHVS and CDR2 FQNEAQ. For the CDR3, the DNA is TGTGCCAGCAGCAAAAGCGGGGTTGTACGCGAGCAGTACTTC. Its protein is CASSKSGVVREQYF.

A few counts support this clone. This chain uses TRBV12-3 or TRBV12-4 with TRBJ1-1, with no clear D. Trimming left V 3 bases short and J 4 bases short, with 9 bases between. The CDR3 is 13 amino acids. As DNA, the CDR3 is TGTGCCAGCAGTTTGTTTGTGAGCACTGAAGCTTTCTTT. Encoded protein: CASSLFVSTEAFF.

The rearrangement joins TRBV24-1 to TRBJ2-7; 9 bases fit TRBD1. V trimming: 9 bases; J trimming: 5 bases; junction bases outside the gene matches: 13. This CDR3 comprises 15 residues. Germline V gene lookup returns CDR1 KGHDR and CDR2 SFDVKD. For the CDR3, the DNA is TGTGCCACCTTCTCCACAGGACAGGGGCTGCACGAGCAGTACTTC. This encodes CATFSTGQGLHEQYF.

The chain employs TRBV9 and TRBJ2-1; 14 nucleotides agree with TRBD2. Looked up from germline, CDR1 is SGDLS and CDR2 is YYNGEE. J gave up 11 bases and V 6 bases, and 7 bases lay outside the gene matches. The length of the CDR3 is 14 residues. The CDR3 loop is CASTEGLAGDQQFF. The CDR3 DNA reads as TGTGCCAGCACGGAGGGACTAGCGGGGGACCAGCAGTTCTTC.

The chain is built from TRBV3-1 (or the pseudogene TRBV3-2) and TRBJ2-4; D not certain. Trimming removed 4 bases from V and 7 bases from J, with 8 bases in between. This CDR3 region has 12 residues. The germline CDR1 and CDR2 sequences are LGHDT and YNNKEL (reference sequence). The CDR3 sequence is CASSRNGNIQYF. CDR3 nucleotide sequence: TGTGCCAGCAGCCGGAACGGGAACATTCAGTACTTC.

The chain combines TRBV4-1 with TRBJ1-5; D unresolved. Germline-derived CDR1 and CDR2 are MGHRA and YSYEKL. Trimming cost V 4 bases and J 2 bases, with 9 bases left between them. This CDR3 region has 14 residues. CDR3 protein: CASSPVGGNQPQHF. DNA for the CDR3: TGCGCCAGCAGCCCAGTCGGAGGCAATCAGCCCCAGCATTTT.

V gene TRBV6-6 combines with J gene TRBJ1-5, with TRBD1 matching 8 bases. J lost 2 bases, V lost 6 bases, and 6 bases had no gene match. Germline CDR1 reads MNHNY; CDR2 reads SVGAGI (reference sequence). This CDR3 has 15 residues. CDR3 sequence (DNA): TGTGCCAGCAGCGGACAGGGTGTCGGCAATCAGCCCCAGCATTTT. It is translated as CASSGQGVGNQPQHF.

The chain employs TRBV6-5 and TRBJ2-4, with TRBD1 as a possible D gene (7 bases). The germline V gene encodes CDR1 MNHEY and CDR2 SVGAGI. The CDR3 sequence is 15 residues long. Between the trimmed V and J ends, which lost 6 bases and 1 base, there was a span of 13 bases. CDR3 sequence: CASSQGGSAKNIQYF. Written as DNA, the CDR3 is TGTGCCAGCAGCCAGGGGGGAAGCGCCAAAAACATTCAGTACTTC.

The genes are TRBV7-9 and TRBJ2-5, with D perhaps matching TRBD2 (6 bases). V lost 6 bases to trimming and J lost 5 bases, with 25 bases between them. In germline, CDR1 is SEHNR, CDR2 FQNEAQ (reference sequence). The CDR3 sequence is 17 residues long. The CDR3 loop reads CASRPSTAGGIVETQYF. In nucleotides, the CDR3 is TGTGCCAGCAGGCCCTCTACAGCCGGAGGGATAGTGGAGACCCAGTACTTC.

This sequence joins TRBV5-6 and TRBJ2-3; 9 nucleotides match TRBD2. Germline V gene sequence: CDR1 SGHDT, CDR2 YYEEEE. With 0 bases clipped from V and 5 bases from J, the junction kept 7 bases outside the gene matches. The CDR3 length is 16 residues. CDR3 in amino acids: CASSLASSGAKDTQYF. The CDR3 DNA reads TGTGCCAGCAGCTTGGCGTCTAGCGGGGCGAAAGATACGCAGTATTTT.

The chain is built from TRBV5-1 and TRBJ2-7; 8 positions match TRBD2. The CDR3 is made up of 14 amino acids. CDR1 and CDR2 from the germline V gene are SGHRS and YFSETQ. Trimming cost V 4 bases and J 2 bases; bases outside gene matches: 5. CDR3 amino acids: CASSTGTRTYEQYF. Here the CDR3 DNA reads TGCGCCAGCAGCACCGGGACTAGAACCTACGAGCAGTACTTC.

The J gene is TRBJ1-4, the V gene TRBV19; D is unclear. This CDR3 contains 16 residues. Looked up from germline, CDR1 is LNHDA and CDR2 is SQIVND (reference sequence). The germline V and J ends were trimmed by 5 bases and 0 bases, with 13 bases remaining between them. The CDR3: CASSRQSHATNEKLFF. CDR3 sequence (DNA): TGTGCCAGTAGTCGCCAAAGTCATGCAACTAATGAAAAACTGTTTTTT.

The rearrangement uses TRBV5-1 and TRBJ2-5; 12 bases agree with TRBD1. The CDR3 is 16 residues long. V shed 4 bases and J 0 bases; nucleotides not matched to a gene: 4. CDR1 SGHRS and CDR2 YFSETQ come from the germline V gene. CDR3 region: CASSPGTGGYQETQYF. CDR3 in DNA: TGCGCCAGCAGCCCGGGGACAGGGGGCTACCAAGAGACCCAGTACTTC.

This clone was seen a handful of times. The chain couples TRBV5-5 to TRBJ2-1; possibly TRBD2 for D (5 bases). Germline V lookup: CDR1 SGHKS, CDR2 YYEKEE (reference sequence). The CDR3 totals 15 residues. V dropped 0 bases and J dropped 7 bases, with 14 bases sitting between them. The CDR3 region is CASSLVASPRNEQFF. The CDR3 region has the DNA TGTGCCAGCAGCTTGGTGGCTAGCCCCCGGAATGAGCAGTTCTTC.

V gene TRBV30 combines with J gene TRBJ2-3; D gene uncertain. The CDR3 runs 12 residues. The germline V gene has CDR1 GTSNPN and CDR2 SVGIG (reference sequence). Deletions cut 2 bases from V and 6 bases from J, with 9 bases between. The CDR3 spells CAWSPRRDTQYF. CDR3 nucleotide sequence: TGTGCCTGGAGTCCAAGGCGGGATACGCAGTATTTT.

This sequence joins TRBV5-1 and TRBJ2-1; 7 bases agree with TRBD2. J gave up 4 bases and V 6 bases, and 7 bases lay outside the gene matches. The germline V gene encodes CDR1 SGHRS and CDR2 YFSETQ. The CDR3 sequence is 14 residues long. The CDR3 bases are TGCGCCAGCACGCACTCGGGGGGTTACAATGAGCAGTTCTTC. Its translation: CASTHSGGYNEQFF.

The V gene is TRBV7-6, the J gene TRBJ1-1; TRBD1 matches 7 bases. Germline trimming cut 5 bases from V and 1 base from J; bases unmatched to any gene: 10. This CDR3 has 16 amino acids. CDR1 and CDR2 from the germline V gene are SGHVS and FNYEAQ. CDR3 nucleotide sequence: TGTGCCAGCAGCCGACAGGGTGGGGTATCGAACACTGAAGCTTTCTTT. Residues: CASSRQGGVSNTEAFF.